This T cell receptor beta chain was profiled in a study of blood T cell repertoires in COVID-19. Participants, roughly 18 to 90 years old, spanned around 26 US areas. CDR3 length equals 16 residues. The junction had 9 bases not matched to a gene; V was cut back by 3 bases and J by 2 bases. Germline V lookup: CDR1 SGDLS, CDR2 YYNGEE. Original processing methods: The authors estimated nucleated cell counts from reference gene primer amplification. The protocol was immunoSEQ multiplex PCR, while the TCRdb copy is restricted to in-frame clones and leaves out a portion. V, J and clone size derive from that table, while D and trimming were established from the DNA sequence. The top ten clones hold 2% to 2.5% of a sample with 150,000 to 250,000 clones, approximately 86% of them seen once.

The sequenced sample was PBMCs or T cells enriched from blood (not recorded which). This sequence was found in a woman in her 30s who had recovered from COVID-19. The chain joins TRBV9 to TRBJ2-3, with 7 bases matching TRBD2. The CDR3 loop is CASSAAPGLYTDTQYF. The CDR3 bases are TGTGCCAGCAGCGCTGCACCGGGACTATACACAGATACGCAGTATTTT. Full variable domain (rest looked up from reference TRBV9 and TRBJ2-3): DSGVTQTPKHLITATGQRVTLRCSPRSGDLSVYWYQQSLDQGLQFLIQYYNGEERAKGNILERFSAQQFPDLHSELNLSSLELGDSALYFCASSAAPGLYTDTQYFGPGTRLTVL.